Below are 7 T cell receptor beta chains sequenced from a single sample in a study of graft-versus-host responses after intestinal transplantation. Sequenced by immunoSEQ multiplex PCR; TCRdb stores in-frame clones only, minus some. The sample has tens of thousands of clones, about 91% seen once; the top ten hold just over 5%. This specimen was PBMCs, taken more than 64 days after intestinal transplantation. The receptor source for this set is a human patient who received an intestinal transplant, so some T cells may come from the graft donor.

The rearrangement joins TRBV5-8 to TRBJ2-5, with D perhaps TRBD1 (5 bases). The CDR3 sequence is 16 residues long. Per the germline V gene, CDR1 is SGHTS and CDR2 is YDEGEE. Trimming left V 0 bases short and J 2 bases short, with 14 bases between. The CDR3 reads CASSLGQGTKQETQYF. The CDR3, as DNA: TGTGCCAGCAGCTTGGGTCAGGGAACCAAACAAGAGACCCAGTACTTC.

The chain links TRBV5-5 to TRBJ2-7, with D hard to call. The CDR3 length is 12 residues. V lost 4 bases and J lost 0, with 5 bases in between. Per the germline V gene, CDR1 is SGHKS and CDR2 is YYEKEE (reference sequence). The CDR3 is CASSLSSYEQYF. CDR3 sequence (DNA): TGTGCCAGCAGCCTGAGCTCCTACGAGCAGTACTTC.

V gene TRBV5-6 combines with J gene TRBJ2-4; 7 bases align to TRBD2. V trimming: 5 bases; J trimming: 2 bases; junction bases outside the gene matches: 10. Germline assignment: CDR1 SGHDT and CDR2 YYEEEE. The CDR3 has 16 residues. The CDR3 sequence: CASRGGREGPKNIQYF. Written as DNA, the CDR3 is TGTGCCAGCAGAGGCGGGAGAGAAGGGCCCAAAAACATTCAGTACTTC.

V is TRBV4-1 and J is TRBJ1-1, with a tentative D call TRBD1 (6 bases). CDR1 is MGHRA and CDR2 is YSYEKL in the germline V gene. Trimming shortened V by 4 bases and J by 6 bases, and 15 bases separated the two germline ends. The CDR3 runs 14 residues. The CDR3 coding sequence is TGCGCCAGCAGCCGACGGGACACTACCTCTGAAGCTTTCTTT. Translating gives CASSRRDTTSEAFF.

This chain links TRBV29-1 with TRBJ2-7; D is ambiguous. The CDR3 is 12 residues long. Germline lookup yields CDR1 SQVTM and CDR2 ANQGSEA. V was pared by 0 bases and J by 4 bases, with 7 bases between. The CDR3 sequence: CSVEDQGYEQYF. CDR3 nucleotide sequence: TGCAGCGTTGAAGATCAAGGTTACGAGCAGTACTTC.

CDR3 in DNA: TGTGCCAGCAGTTGGCGAGCGAGGGGGGATACGCAGTATTTT. It yields the protein CASSWRARGDTQYF. The rearrangement uses TRBV27 and TRBJ2-3, with a tentative D call TRBD1 (6 bases). Germline V gene lookup returns CDR1 MNHEY and CDR2 SMNVEV (reference sequence). Trimming took 4 bases from V and 6 from J, leaving 14 bases between them. This CDR3 contains 14 residues.

This chain uses TRBV25-1 with TRBJ1-6; the match to TRBD1 covers 7 bases. V lost 9 bases to trimming and J lost 5 bases; unmatched junction nucleotides: 10. CDR1 is MGHDK and CDR2 is SYGVNS in the germline V gene. This CDR3 is built from 15 residues. This CDR3 reads CARGRGQFNNSPLHF. The CDR3 nucleotides read TGTGCCAGGGGGAGGGGACAGTTTAATAATTCACCCCTCCACTTT.